The present entry profiles one TCR beta chain with its context. A much larger clone sits a single nucleotide away, making a read error possible. These data belong to a study of T-cell reconstitution after alpha-beta-depleted transplantation in children. Researchers prepared the TCRbeta library using unique molecular identifiers, the study reports. TCRdb called the PCR reads again in MiXCR, with one record for every CDR3 protein. The sample includes hundreds of thousands of distinct CDR3 sequences, more than 10% seen only once; the top ten take roughly 2.8%. The germline V gene encodes CDR1 SGHDT and CDR2 YYEEEE. The CDR3 has 16 amino acids.

The rearrangement joins TRBV5-6 to TRBJ2-3; 7 nucleotides line up with TRBD2. The sequences come from PBMCs from the stem cell graft donor, collected from the stem cell graft. The clonotype was recovered from a human donor who donated a stem cell graft to a child with acute lymphoblastic leukemia. CDR3 sequence: CGSSLVAREGTDTQYF. CDR3 DNA: TGTGGCAGCAGCTTGGTCGCCAGGGAGGGGACAGATACGCAGTATTTT.